This TCR beta chain was identified during a study of CD8 T cells in Susac syndrome. cDNA came from about 0.5 to 1 ug RNA primed by random hexamers. TCRdb analysed the immunoSEQ multiplex PCR reads with MiXCR anew, one entry per CDR3 protein. Among roughly 200,000 distinct CDR3 sequences listed, around 95% were seen once. Trimming cost V 4 bases and J 3 bases, with 3 bases left between them. The CDR3 has 11 residues. Germline values: CDR1 LNHNV, CDR2 YYDKDF (reference sequence). This TCR came from a human donor with multiple sclerosis. V and J are TRBV15 and TRBJ1-2; unclear D gene. Sequenced sample: CD4+ T cells from PBMCs. The CDR3 DNA reads as TGTGCCACCAGCACCTACTATGGCTACACCTTC. It codes for CATSTYYGYTF.